The 13 T cell receptor beta chains given below trace back to one sample, sequenced in a study of CD8 T cells in Susac syndrome. Reverse transcription of roughly 0.5 to 1 ug RNA used random hexamers. TCRdb re-analysed the immunoSEQ multiplex PCR reads in MiXCR, keeping a single row per CDR3 protein. The sample yields about 52,000 distinct CDR3 sequences, 93% seen once. The sample consisted of CD8+ T cells from PBMCs. Every receptor here comes from a human donor with multiple sclerosis.

This clonotype was observed a few times. This chain joins TRBV5-4 and TRBJ2-7; 9 positions match TRBD1. Germline V CDR1 and CDR2: SGHNT, YYREEE (reference sequence). The CDR3 is made up of 14 amino acids. After removal of 0 bases from V and 4 bases from J, the junction contained 2 bases not matched to a gene. The CDR3 nucleotides read TGTGCCAGCAGCTTGGGGGACAGGGCTTACGAGCAGTACTTC. This encodes CASSLGDRAYEQYF.

In DNA, the CDR3 is TGTGCCAGCAGCGTAGGGGCTAGCGGGGGGGCAGGCGAGCAGTTCTTC. This sequence encodes CASSVGASGGAGEQFF. V usage is TRBV9 and J usage is TRBJ2-1; 12 nucleotides align to TRBD2. Per the germline V gene, CDR1 is SGDLS and CDR2 is YYNGEE. The V and J ends lost 0 bases and 10 bases, in that order; junction bases with no gene match: 8. This CDR3 contains 16 residues.

CDR3: CASSDGTDFYEQYF. The CDR3 coding sequence is TGTGCCAGCAGCGACGGGACAGACTTCTACGAGCAGTACTTC. The V gene is TRBV7-9, the J gene TRBJ2-7, with 7 bases lining up with TRBD1. There are 14 residues in the CDR3. The germline V gene encodes CDR1 SEHNR and CDR2 FQNEAQ (reference sequence). V shed 5 bases, J shed 3 bases, and the junction held 7 bases outside the gene matches.

The chain has TRBV10-2 and TRBJ1-1, with D uncertain. The CDR3 sequence is 15 residues long. The V gene lost 0 bases and the J gene lost 2 bases, with 10 bases spanning the gap. In germline, CDR1 is WSHSY, CDR2 SAAADI. The DNA of the CDR3 is TGCGCCAGCAGTGAGTCGACTCGGGTTAACACTGAAGCTTTCTTT. Its protein product is CASSESTRVNTEAFF.

This chain joins TRBV11-1 and TRBJ2-7; 8 bases are a match to TRBD1. V lost 6 bases and J lost 6; bases outside the gene matches: 4. The germline V gene encodes CDR1 SGHAT and CDR2 FQDESV (reference sequence). The CDR3 runs 12 residues. The CDR3 loop reads CASSRQGSEQYF. The CDR3 region has the DNA TGTGCCAGCAGTCGACAGGGGAGCGAGCAGTACTTC. Combining the CDR3 with reference TRBV11-1 and TRBJ2-7 gives the whole variable domain EAEVAQSPRYKITEKSQAVAFWCDPISGHATLYWYRQILGQGPELLVQFQDESVVDDSQLPKDRFSAERLKGVDSTLKIQPAELGDSAMYLCASSRQGSEQYFGPGTRLTVT.

The rearrangement links TRBV7-9 to TRBJ1-4; D gene uncertain. The CDR3 is 16 amino acids. Germline CDR1 SEHNR, CDR2 FQNEAQ (reference sequence). V lost 4 bases to trimming and J lost 6 bases, with 18 bases between them. The CDR3 sequence: CASSSVRQSSDEKLFF. The CDR3 bases are TGTGCCAGCAGCTCTGTTAGACAATCCTCGGATGAAAAACTGTTTTTT.

V gene TRBV7-6 combines with J gene TRBJ2-3; 7 bases match TRBD2. This CDR3 has 15 residues. V shed 5 bases, J shed 0 bases, and the junction held 5 bases outside the gene matches. CDR1 is SGHVS, CDR2 FNYEAQ, per germline. The CDR3 spells CASSLLRGSTDTQYF. The CDR3 nucleotides are TGTGCCAGCAGCCTTTTGCGGGGGAGCACAGATACGCAGTATTTT.

The chain has TRBV19 and TRBJ2-7; unclear D gene. Trimming took 6 bases from V and 0 from J, leaving 15 bases between them. This CDR3 has 15 amino acids. CDR1 is LNHDA, CDR2 SQIVND, per germline (reference sequence). The CDR3 sequence: CASRDTYSSSYEQYF. The CDR3 region has the DNA TGTGCCAGTAGAGACACCTATTCCTCCTCCTACGAGCAGTACTTC.

The J gene is TRBJ2-5, the V gene TRBV10-3; TRBD2 matches at 10 bases. Germline trimming cut 2 bases from V and 5 bases from J; bases unmatched to any gene: 5. The germline CDR1 and CDR2 sequences are ENHRY and SYGVKD. The CDR3 is 15 amino acids. The CDR3 DNA reads as TGTGCCATCAGTGAGGGACTAGCGGCTACGGAGACCCAGTACTTC. Translating it yields CAISEGLAATETQYF.

This chain connects TRBV7-6 to TRBJ2-1; the D is unclear. Germline V lookup: CDR1 SGHVS, CDR2 FNYEAQ. CDR3 length: 14 amino acids. Trimming shortened V by 5 bases and J by 4 bases, and 12 bases separated the two germline ends. The CDR3 coding sequence is TGTGCCAGCAGCCCGAGGATAGGGTACAATGAGCAGTTCTTC. Translated, it gives CASSPRIGYNEQFF.

The V and J genes are TRBV27 and TRBJ2-7, with a possible D match to TRBD1 (6 bases). The length of the CDR3 is 11 residues. V was clipped by 8 bases and J by 6 bases, with 11 bases between them. Per the germline V gene, CDR1 is MNHEY and CDR2 is SMNVEV (reference sequence). CDR3 nucleotide sequence: TGTGCCAGCCGGGCAGGGGTCGAGCAGTACTTC. Its translation: CASRAGVEQYF.

J is TRBJ1-5 and V is TRBV6-2 or TRBV6-3; D call uncertain. Germline V gene sequence: CDR1 MNHEY, CDR2 SVGEGT. The V end was cut by 2 bases, the J end by 6 bases, with 11 bases between. This CDR3 has 14 residues. The CDR3 coding sequence is TGTGCCAGCAGTTACGGCTCAGTGGGTCAGCCCCAGCATTTT. This sequence encodes CASSYGSVGQPQHF.

The chain uses TRBV27 and TRBJ2-1; TRBD2 matches 8 bases. V trimming: 0 bases; J trimming: 4 bases; junction bases outside the gene matches: 5. CDR3 length equals 16 residues. Germline loops: CDR1 MNHEY, CDR2 SMNVEV (reference sequence). CDR3 protein: CASSLSVAGLYNEQFF. CDR3 nucleotides: TGTGCCAGCAGTTTATCGGTAGCGGGGCTGTACAATGAGCAGTTCTTC.